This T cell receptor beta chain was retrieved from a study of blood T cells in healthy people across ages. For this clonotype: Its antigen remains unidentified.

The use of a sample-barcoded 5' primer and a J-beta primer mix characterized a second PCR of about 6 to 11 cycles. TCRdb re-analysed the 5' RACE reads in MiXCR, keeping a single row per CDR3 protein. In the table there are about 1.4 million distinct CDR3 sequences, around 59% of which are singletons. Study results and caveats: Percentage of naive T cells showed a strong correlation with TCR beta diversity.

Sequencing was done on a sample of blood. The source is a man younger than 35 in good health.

The DNA of the CDR3 is TGTGCCAGCAGGATTTCAGGACCTGGGGCCAACGTCCTGACTTTC. It yields the protein CASRISGPGANVLTF. The chain joins TRBV6-6 to TRBJ2-6; no reliable D call. This CDR3 contains 15 residues. V was trimmed by 6 bases and J by 2 bases, leaving 11 bases between them. Germline CDR1 and CDR2: MNHNY and SVGAGI (reference sequence).